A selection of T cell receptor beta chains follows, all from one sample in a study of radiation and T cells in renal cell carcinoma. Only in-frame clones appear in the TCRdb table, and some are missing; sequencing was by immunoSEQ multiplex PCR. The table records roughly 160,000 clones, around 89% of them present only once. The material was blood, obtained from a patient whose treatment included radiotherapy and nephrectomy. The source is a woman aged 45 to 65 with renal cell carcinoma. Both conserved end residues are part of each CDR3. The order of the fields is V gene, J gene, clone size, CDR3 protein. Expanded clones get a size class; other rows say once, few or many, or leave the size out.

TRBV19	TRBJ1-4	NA	CASSLGQGREKLFF
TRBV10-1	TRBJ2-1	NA	CASSDAGGGDEQFF
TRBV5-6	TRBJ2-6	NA	CASSLVEAGANVLTF
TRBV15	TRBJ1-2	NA	CATSRDQHYGYTF
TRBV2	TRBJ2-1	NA	CASSEGSKPAIDEQFF
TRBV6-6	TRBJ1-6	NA	CASSPRGYNSPLHF
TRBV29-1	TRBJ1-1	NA	CSVENSPGTEAFF
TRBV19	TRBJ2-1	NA	CASSAPGRAEQFF
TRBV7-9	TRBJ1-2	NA	CASSLAIGTEGYTF
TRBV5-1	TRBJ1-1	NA	CASSLGRTGEAFF
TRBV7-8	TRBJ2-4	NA	CASSLARSSGGAKNIQYF
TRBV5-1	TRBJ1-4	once	CASSNDVTNEKLFF
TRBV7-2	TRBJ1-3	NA	CASSVGDISTGNTIYF
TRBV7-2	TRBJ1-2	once	CASSLAMAVGYGYTF
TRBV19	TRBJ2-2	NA	CASSGAVGTTGELFF
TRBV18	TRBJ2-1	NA	CASSPGTGRDEQFF
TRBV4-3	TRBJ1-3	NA	CASSQGTGSGNTIYF
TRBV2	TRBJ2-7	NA	CASSGGYEQYF
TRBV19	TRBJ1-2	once	CASRTQAPVGGYTF
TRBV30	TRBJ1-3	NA	CAWSLPRWGDSGNTIYF
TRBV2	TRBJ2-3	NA	CASIRTGRVADTQYF
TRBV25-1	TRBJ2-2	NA	CASRRVAGELFF
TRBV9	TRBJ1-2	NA	CASSSQGREYYGYTF
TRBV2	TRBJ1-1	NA	CASIRTEGLTAFF
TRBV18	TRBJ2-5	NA	CASSPDRTQETQYF
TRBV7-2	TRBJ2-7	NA	CASSPSSGEYEQYF
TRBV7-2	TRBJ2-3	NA	CASSLEGLSTDTQYF
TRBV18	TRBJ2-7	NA	CASSPPLDPPPYEQYF
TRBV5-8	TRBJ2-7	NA	CASSLDTSYEQYF
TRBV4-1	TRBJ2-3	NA	CASSQDIPFPTDTQYF
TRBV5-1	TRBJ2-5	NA	CASSLGLAGEPQETQYF
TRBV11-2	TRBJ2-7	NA	CASSFGGGLSSYEQYF
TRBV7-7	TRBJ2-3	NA	CASSLTMGIRDTQYF
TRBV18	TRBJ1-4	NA	CASSPQGSEKLFF
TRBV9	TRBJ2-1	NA	CASSVAWTDNEQFF
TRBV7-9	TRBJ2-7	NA	CASSLRAYEQYF
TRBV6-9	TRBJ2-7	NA	CASRLTGSYEQYF
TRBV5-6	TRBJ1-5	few	CASSLGAGRFNSNQPQHF
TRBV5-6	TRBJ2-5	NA	CASSLVWGETQYF
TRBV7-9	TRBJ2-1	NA	CASSLAQGAIYNEQFF
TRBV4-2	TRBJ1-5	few	CASSQVGEQPQHF
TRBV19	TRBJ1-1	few	CASLDRGATEAFF
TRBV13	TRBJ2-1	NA	CASSSGTGGHEQFF
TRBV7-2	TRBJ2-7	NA	CASSLGQGAYEQYF
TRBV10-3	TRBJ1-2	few	CAIQPYGGPANYGYTF
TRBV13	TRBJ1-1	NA	CASSATGTMDTEAFF
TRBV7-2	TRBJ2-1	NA	CASSLVRDRENEQFF
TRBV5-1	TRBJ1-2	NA	CASSPSSGQGGDGYTF